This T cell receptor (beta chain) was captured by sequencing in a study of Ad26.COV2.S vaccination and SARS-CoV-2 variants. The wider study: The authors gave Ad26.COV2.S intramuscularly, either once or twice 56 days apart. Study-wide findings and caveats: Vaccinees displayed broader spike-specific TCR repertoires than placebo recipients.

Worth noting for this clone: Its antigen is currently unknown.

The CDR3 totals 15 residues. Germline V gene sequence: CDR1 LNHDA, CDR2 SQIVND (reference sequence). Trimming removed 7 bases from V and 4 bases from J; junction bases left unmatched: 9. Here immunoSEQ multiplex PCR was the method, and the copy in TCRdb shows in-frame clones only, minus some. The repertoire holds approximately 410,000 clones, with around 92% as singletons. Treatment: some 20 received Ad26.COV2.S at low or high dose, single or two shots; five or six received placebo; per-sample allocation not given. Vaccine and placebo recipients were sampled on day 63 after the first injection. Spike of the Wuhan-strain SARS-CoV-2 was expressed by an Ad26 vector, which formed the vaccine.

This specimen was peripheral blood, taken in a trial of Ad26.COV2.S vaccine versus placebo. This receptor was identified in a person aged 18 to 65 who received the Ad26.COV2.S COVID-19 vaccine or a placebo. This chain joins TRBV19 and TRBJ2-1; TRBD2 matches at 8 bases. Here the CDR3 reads CASTLGSGKYNEQFF. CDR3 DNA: TGTGCCAGTACCCTGGGTAGCGGGAAATACAATGAGCAGTTCTTC.